This T cell receptor beta chain was profiled in a study of shared clonotypes between healthy human individuals. V was shortened by 7 bases and J by 0 bases, with 18 bases between the two germline ends. This CDR3 is built from 16 residues. CDR1 and CDR2 (germline): MDHEN, SYDVKM. Positive CCR7 selection of CD45RO-negative cells yielded the naive CD8 cells, and terminally differentiated effector memory CD45RA+ cells were excluded. Generated by immunoSEQ multiplex PCR, the TCRdb table keeps only in-frame clones and is missing some. The sample consists of approximately 1.9 million clones, approximately 92% of them appearing once.

The sample was naive CD8+ T cells from PBMCs. This receptor was identified in a man in his late teens or twenties in good health. Some clones in this sample may be carry-over from other donors' samples. This rearrangement joins TRBV28 to TRBJ1-2; D gene unclear. CDR3 DNA sequence: TGTGCCAGCAATCGGCCCGCGGGTTCCGCTAACTATGGCTACACCTTC. The encoded protein is CASNRPAGSANYGYTF.